Listed here is a single TCR beta chain. This entry is derived from a study of blood T cell repertoires in COVID-19. Across the whole study: Acute-phase and convalescent COVID-19 samples originated in the United States, Italy and Spain.

Authors' processing steps: Nucleated cell number was recorded as an estimate derived from reference gene primer amplification. Data came from immunoSEQ multiplex PCR; TCRdb stores just in-frame clones and leaves some out. That table is the source of V, J and clone size, and D and trimming were worked out from the DNA. This table has roughly 150,000 clones, roughly nine tenths appearing once. J was trimmed by 7 bases and V by 4 bases; bases with no gene match: 13. CDR3 length: 16 amino acids. Germline values: CDR1 SGHRS, CDR2 YFSETQ. Sequenced material: peripheral blood. J is TRBJ2-1 and V is TRBV5-1, with 8 nucleotides matching TRBD1. This sequence originates from a woman in her sixties with active COVID-19. CDR3 coding DNA: TGCGCCAGCAGCAGACGCTCCGGGACAGGCGCGAATGAGCAGTTCTTC. Its translation: CASSRRSGTGANEQFF.